Sequencing of this TCR beta chain was carried out in a study of glioma-infiltrating T cells. Study-level results: Tissue-blood divergence was below expectation in non-neoplastic patients, above in gliomas.

The CDR3 totals 12 residues. The germline V gene encodes CDR1 MNHEY and CDR2 SVGEGT. V was cut by 4 bases and J by 11 bases, with 11 bases left in between. A remark on this clonotype: The antigen remains undetermined.

TCR alpha and beta CDR3 regions were amplified from RNA using iRepertoire nested multiplex PCR. One-step reverse transcription and amplification started from roughly 100-400 ng of tissue mRNA or PBMC total RNA. TCRdb reprocessed the multiplex PCR reads via MiXCR and lists one record per CDR3 protein. Counted here are more than 300,000 distinct CDR3 sequences, less than 50% occurring once; the ten biggest clones make up about 11%. The sequencing input was glioma tissue, nonneoplastic brain tissue, or PBMCs (not recorded which). The chain joins TRBV6-2 or TRBV6-3 to TRBJ1-4, with TRBD1 as a possible D gene (5 bases). This receptor was identified in a human donor with low-grade glioma or glioblastoma, undergoing nonglioma brain surgery, or in good health (not recorded which). CDR3 residues: CASSLTGGKLFF. CDR3 sequence (DNA): TGTGCCAGCAGTTTAACTGGGGGTAAACTGTTTTTT.